These 20 T cell receptor beta chains were sequenced from one sample in a study of cytotoxic CD8 clonotypes in ibrutinib-treated CLL. The method was immunoSEQ multiplex PCR; TCRdb's version includes in-frame clones alone and lacks a portion of them. This table holds roughly 63,000 clones, 57% found once. Material: PBMCs, obtained after 12 months of ibrutinib treatment. The receptor source for this set is a human donor with chronic lymphocytic leukemia.

V usage is TRBV4-1 and J usage is TRBJ2-1; either TRBD1 or TRBD2 may fit D (5 bases each). V was pared by 2 bases and J by 9 bases, with 20 bases between. Germline values: CDR1 MGHRA, CDR2 YSYEKL. The CDR3 runs 16 residues. CDR3 residues: CASSQSGTFLNSEQFF. The CDR3 DNA is TGCGCCAGCAGCCAATCCGGGACCTTTTTAAACAGTGAGCAGTTCTTC.

This clone was seen many times. The J gene is TRBJ2-1, the V gene TRBV30; 12 nucleotides match TRBD2. Trimming cost V 3 bases and J 3 bases; bases outside gene matches: 6. This CDR3 region has 16 residues. CDR1 is GTSNPN, CDR2 SVGIG, per germline (reference sequence). DNA of the CDR3: TGTGCCTGGAGAACTAGCGGGAGGCTAGGCTACAATGAGCAGTTCTTC. It codes for CAWRTSGRLGYNEQFF.

This clone was detected a few times. V and J are TRBV2 and TRBJ2-3; maybe TRBD1 (8 bases). V was shortened by 6 bases and J by 9 bases, with 19 bases between the two germline ends. The CDR3 is made up of 14 amino acids. From germline, CDR1 is SNHLY and CDR2 FYNNEI. The CDR3 region is CASSLRTGRETQYF. The CDR3 nucleotides read TGTGCCAGCAGCTTAAGGACAGGGAGGGAAACGCAGTATTTT.

This clone has only a few counts. V and J are TRBV6-1 and TRBJ1-2; 8 bases map to TRBD1. CDR1 and CDR2 (germline): MNHNS, SASEGT. V dropped 4 bases and J dropped 5; count of bases not matched to a gene: 12. The CDR3 is 16 amino acids. The CDR3 bases are TGTGCCAGCAGTGTTGCATTGACAGGGGTAGTATATGGCTACACCTTC. Translating gives CASSVALTGVVYGYTF.

The chain has TRBV2 and TRBJ1-4; 7 nucleotides align to TRBD1. V trimming: 2 bases; J trimming: 8 bases; junction bases outside the gene matches: 5. This CDR3 comprises 14 residues. Germline V gene sequence: CDR1 SNHLY, CDR2 FYNNEI. The CDR3 nucleotides read TGTGCCAGCAGTGAAACGACAGGGCACGAAAAACTGTTTTTT. This translates into CASSETTGHEKLFF.

This clone was seen repeatedly, ten times or more. The chain carries TRBV14 and TRBJ1-2; 8 bases line up with TRBD1. V gave up 0 bases and J gave up 7 bases; unmatched junction bases: 10. In germline, CDR1 is SGHDN, CDR2 FVKESK. The CDR3 runs to 16 residues. The CDR3 nucleotides are TGTGCCAGCAGCCAAGAGGGGGGACAGGTTATTGGTGGCTACACCTTC. Protein sequence: CASSQEGGQVIGGYTF.

This chain connects TRBV9 to TRBJ2-1, with D perhaps TRBD1 or TRBD2 (6 bases each). V was shortened by 2 bases and J by 8 bases, with 20 bases between the two germline ends. There are 16 residues in the CDR3. Germline lookup yields CDR1 SGDLS and CDR2 YYNGEE. CDR3 bases: TGTGCCAGCAGCGTCCGACCCGGGGGCAGTCTTTATGAGCAGTTCTTC. This codes for CASSVRPGGSLYEQFF.

The chain couples TRBV10-1 to TRBJ2-3, with 7 bases lining up with TRBD1. The CDR3 consists of 14 residues. Trimming at V came to 8 bases and at J to 4 bases, leaving 9 bases not matched to a gene. The V gene's germline CDR1 is WNHNN and CDR2 SYGVQD (reference sequence). This CDR3 reads CASRAGGRADTQYF. CDR3 bases: TGCGCCAGCCGGGCAGGGGGTCGGGCAGATACGCAGTATTTT.

A single count supports this clone. The chain carries TRBV6-6 and TRBJ2-1, with unresolved D. The CDR3 has 12 residues. Trimming stripped 4 bases from V and 8 bases from J, with 9 bases between. Germline V lookup: CDR1 MNHNY, CDR2 SVGAGI (reference sequence). The DNA for the CDR3 is TGTGCCAGCAGTTTTAGTGGCTATGAGCAGTTCTTC. Translating gives CASSFSGYEQFF.

The chain carries TRBV5-4 and TRBJ1-2; no definite D call. Germline CDR1 reads SGHNT; CDR2 reads YYREEE (reference sequence). The CDR3 totals 17 residues. The germline V and J ends were trimmed by 1 base and 0 bases, with 16 bases remaining between them. The CDR3 nucleotides are TGTGCCAGCAGCTTGAGAACCGCGCAGTTAGCTAACTATGGCTACACCTTC. Translated: CASSLRTAQLANYGYTF.

Remarks on this clone: The same CDR3 can be traced to other DNA sequences in this sample. V and J are TRBV5-6 and TRBJ2-7; 10 bases fit TRBD2. This CDR3 has 17 residues. After removal of 0 bases from V and 2 bases from J, the junction contained 8 bases not matched to a gene. Germline CDR1 SGHDT, CDR2 YYEEEE. The CDR3: CASSLGLAGEGPYEQYF. CDR3 nucleotides: TGTGCCAGCAGCTTGGGCCTAGCGGGGGAGGGGCCCTACGAGCAGTACTTC.

V and J are TRBV5-6 and TRBJ2-7; D possibly uses TRBD1 or TRBD2 (6 bases each). With 4 bases removed from V and 6 bases from J, the gap between germline ends came to 11 bases. The germline gives CDR1 SGHDT, CDR2 YYEEEE. The CDR3 spans 12 residues. CDR3 residues: CASSRLGGEQYF. The CDR3 nucleotides are TGTGCCAGCAGCCGACTAGGGGGCGAGCAGTACTTC.

The CDR3 nucleotides are TGTGCCAGTAGTAGGCGGCGCACTCATAACTATGGCTACACCTTC. Its translation is CASSRRRTHNYGYTF. The chain recombines TRBV19 with TRBJ1-2; no firm D call. CDR3 size: 15 residues. The germline V gene has CDR1 LNHDA and CDR2 SQIVND (reference sequence). The V end lost 4 bases, the J end lost 1 base, and 13 bases lay between the germline ends.

This chain uses TRBV14 with TRBJ1-6; D not resolved. In germline, CDR1 is SGHDN, CDR2 FVKESK. Between the trimmed V and J ends, which lost 2 bases and 3 bases, there was a span of 11 bases. The CDR3 sequence is 16 residues long. The CDR3 reads CASSQSHDGYNSPLHF. The CDR3 DNA reads TGTGCCAGCAGCCAATCCCACGACGGCTATAATTCACCCCTCCACTTT.

This clone was seen once. The chain employs TRBV6-1 and TRBJ1-5, with D perhaps matching TRBD1 (5 bases). Germline V gene data show CDR1 as MNHNS and CDR2 as SASEGT. The CDR3 is 15 residues long. Deletions cut 3 bases from V and 5 bases from J, with 14 bases between. The CDR3: CASSDGPGPDQPQHF. For the CDR3, the DNA is TGTGCCAGCAGTGACGGACCGGGACCCGATCAGCCCCAGCATTTT.

This clone was observed once. The chain uses TRBV11-2 and TRBJ2-5; D uncertain. CDR3 length equals 13 residues. The germline V and J ends were trimmed by 6 bases and 5 bases, with 13 bases remaining between them. The germline V gene has CDR1 SGHAT and CDR2 FQNNGV. As DNA, the CDR3 is TGTGCCAGCAGGAATCAAGGCCGGGAGACCCAGTACTTC. Translated: CASRNQGRETQYF.

The V and J genes are TRBV9 and TRBJ2-7; no clear D gene. V dropped 0 bases and J dropped 5 bases, with 12 bases sitting between them. The CDR3 totals 14 residues. In germline, CDR1 is SGDLS, CDR2 YYNGEE. For the CDR3, the DNA is TGTGCCAGCAGCGTAGGCCCAGGTAACCACGAGCAGTACTTC. This codes for CASSVGPGNHEQYF.

This clone was recorded only once. This chain uses TRBV30 with TRBJ2-1; TRBD2 aligns across 11 bases. V gave up 2 bases and J gave up 7 bases; unmatched junction bases: 7. CDR3 size: 15 residues. The V gene's germline CDR1 is GTSNPN and CDR2 SVGIG (reference sequence). The CDR3 DNA is TGTGCCTGGAGTAGGCAACTAGCGGGAGCTAATGAGCAGTTCTTC. It specifies CAWSRQLAGANEQFF.

The CDR3: CASSPWTSGGTGELFF. The CDR3 coding sequence is TGTGCCAGCAGTCCATGGACTAGCGGGGGGACCGGGGAGCTGTTTTTT. The J gene is TRBJ2-2, the V gene TRBV11-2, with 14 nucleotides matching TRBD2. Looked up from germline, CDR1 is SGHAT and CDR2 is FQNNGV. The junction had 5 bases not matched to a gene; V was cut back by 6 bases and J by 5 bases. The CDR3 extends over 16 amino acids.

The chain is built from TRBV5-4 and TRBJ2-5; 8 bases align to TRBD2. This CDR3 is built from 13 residues. The ends lost 6 bases at V and 5 bases at J; junction bases unmatched: 6. Germline assignment: CDR1 SGHNT and CDR2 YYREEE (reference sequence). DNA of the CDR3: TGTGCCAGCACGGGGGGGTCGGGGGAGACCCAGTACTTC. Translated: CASTGGSGETQYF.